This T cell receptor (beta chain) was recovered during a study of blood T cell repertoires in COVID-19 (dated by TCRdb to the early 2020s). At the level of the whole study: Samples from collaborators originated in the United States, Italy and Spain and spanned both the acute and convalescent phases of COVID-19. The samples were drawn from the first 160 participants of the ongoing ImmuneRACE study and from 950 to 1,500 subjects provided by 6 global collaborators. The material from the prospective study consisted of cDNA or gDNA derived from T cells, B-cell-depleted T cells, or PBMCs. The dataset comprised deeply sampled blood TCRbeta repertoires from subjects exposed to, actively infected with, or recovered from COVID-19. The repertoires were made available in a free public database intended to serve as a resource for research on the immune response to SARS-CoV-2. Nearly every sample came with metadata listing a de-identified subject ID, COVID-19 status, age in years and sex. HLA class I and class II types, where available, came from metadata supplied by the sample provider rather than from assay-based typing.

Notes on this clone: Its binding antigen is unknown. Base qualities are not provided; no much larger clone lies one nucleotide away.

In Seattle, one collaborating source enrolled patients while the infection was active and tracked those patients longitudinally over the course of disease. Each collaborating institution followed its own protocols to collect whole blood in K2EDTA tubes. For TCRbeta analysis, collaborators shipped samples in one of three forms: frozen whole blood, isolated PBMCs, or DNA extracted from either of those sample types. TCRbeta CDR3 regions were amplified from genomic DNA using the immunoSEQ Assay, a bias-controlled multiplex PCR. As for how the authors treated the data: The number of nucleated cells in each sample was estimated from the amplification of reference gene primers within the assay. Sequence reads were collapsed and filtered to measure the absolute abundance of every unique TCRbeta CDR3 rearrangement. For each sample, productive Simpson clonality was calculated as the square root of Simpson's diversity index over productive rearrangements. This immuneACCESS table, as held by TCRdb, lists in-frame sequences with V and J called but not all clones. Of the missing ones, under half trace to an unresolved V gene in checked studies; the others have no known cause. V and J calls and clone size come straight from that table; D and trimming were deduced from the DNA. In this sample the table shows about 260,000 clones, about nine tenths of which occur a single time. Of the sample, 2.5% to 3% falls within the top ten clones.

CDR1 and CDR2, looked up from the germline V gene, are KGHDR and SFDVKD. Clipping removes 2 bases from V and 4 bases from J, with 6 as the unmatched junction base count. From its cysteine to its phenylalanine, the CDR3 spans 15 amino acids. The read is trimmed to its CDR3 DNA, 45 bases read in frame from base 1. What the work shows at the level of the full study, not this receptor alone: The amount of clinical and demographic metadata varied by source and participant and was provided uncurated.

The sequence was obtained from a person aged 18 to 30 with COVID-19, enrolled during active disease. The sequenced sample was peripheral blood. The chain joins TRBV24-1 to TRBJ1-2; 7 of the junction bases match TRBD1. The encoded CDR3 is CATSDSWTGGYGYTF. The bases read TGTGCCACCAGTGATTCCTGGACAGGCGGCTATGGCTACACCTTC.